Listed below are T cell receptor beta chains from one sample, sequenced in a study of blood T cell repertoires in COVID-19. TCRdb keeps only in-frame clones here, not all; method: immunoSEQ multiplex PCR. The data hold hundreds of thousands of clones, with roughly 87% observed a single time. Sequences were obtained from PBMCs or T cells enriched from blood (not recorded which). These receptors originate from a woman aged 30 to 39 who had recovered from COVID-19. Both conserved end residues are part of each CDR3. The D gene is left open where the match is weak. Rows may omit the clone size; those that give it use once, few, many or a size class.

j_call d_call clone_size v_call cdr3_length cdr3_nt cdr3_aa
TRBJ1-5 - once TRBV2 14 TGTGCCAGCAGCGGACAATTCCCAGGGCAGCCCCAGCATTTT CASSGQFPGQPQHF
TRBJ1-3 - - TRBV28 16 TGTGCCAGCGCTCTTCTTCTGGGGGGTTCTGGAAACACCATATATTTT CASALLLGGSGNTIYF
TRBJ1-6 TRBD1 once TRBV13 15 TGTGCCAGCAGCAACCGACAGGGGTCTAATTCACCCCTCCACTTT CASSNRQGSNSPLHF
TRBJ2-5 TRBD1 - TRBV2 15 TGTGCCAGCAGGGTGGGGACAGGGATCCAAGAGACCCAGTACTTC CASRVGTGIQETQYF
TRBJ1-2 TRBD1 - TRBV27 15 TGTGCCAGCAGTCCTCGGACAGGAGAGGGATATGGCTACACCTTC CASSPRTGEGYGYTF
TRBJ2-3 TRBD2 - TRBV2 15 TGTGCCAGCCGAAGACGGGCGGGGGACACAGATACGCAGTATTTT CASRRRAGDTDTQYF
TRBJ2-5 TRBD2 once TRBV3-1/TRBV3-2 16 TGTGCCAGCAGCCAAGGGGTAGCGGGGATAGTGGAGACCCAGTACTTC CASSQGVAGIVETQYF
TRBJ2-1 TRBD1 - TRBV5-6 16 TGTGCCAGCAGCCCGGGGCCCGGGACAGGGGCGAGCGAGCAGTTCTTC CASSPGPGTGASEQFF
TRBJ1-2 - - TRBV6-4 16 TGTGCCAGCAGCCCCGTAGGAGGGTGGTCTAACTATGGCTACACCTTC CASSPVGGWSNYGYTF
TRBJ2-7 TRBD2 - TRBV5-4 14 TGTGCCAGCAGACTAGCGGGGGCCAACTACGAGCAGTACTTC CASRLAGANYEQYF
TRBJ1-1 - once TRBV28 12 TGTGCCAGCAGTTTGTTGGGCGCTGAAGCTTTCTTT CASSLLGAEAFF
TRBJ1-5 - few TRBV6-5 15 TGTGCCAGCAGAGTCGACAGGACTAGCAATCAGCCCCAGCATTTT CASRVDRTSNQPQHF
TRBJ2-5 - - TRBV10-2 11 TGCGCCAGCCAGGGAAGGGAGACCCAGTACTTC CASQGRETQYF
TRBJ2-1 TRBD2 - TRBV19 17 TGTGCCAGCAGGGGCCCACGTAGCGGGAGAGGGAGGAATGAGCAGTTCTTC CASRGPRSGRGRNEQFF
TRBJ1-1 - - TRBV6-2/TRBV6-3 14 TGTGCCAGCAGTAACCCCGGGAGAGGAACTGAAGCTTTCTTT CASSNPGRGTEAFF
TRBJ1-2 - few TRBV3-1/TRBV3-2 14 TGTGCCAGCAGCCCAACAGGTACTGACTATGGCTACACCTTC CASSPTGTDYGYTF
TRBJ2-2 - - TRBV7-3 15 TGTGCCAGCAGCTTAAGCAGGGTTGGGGCCGGGGAGCTGTTTTTT CASSLSRVGAGELFF
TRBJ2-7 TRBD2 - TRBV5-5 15 TGTGCCAGCAGCTTAGGACTAGCGGCAACCTACGAGCAGTACTTC CASSLGLAATYEQYF
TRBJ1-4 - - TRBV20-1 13 TGCAGTGCTGGTGGAGGGACTAATGAAAAACTGTTTTTT CSAGGGTNEKLFF
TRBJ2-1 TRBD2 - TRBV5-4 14 TGTGCCAGCAGCTTTGCGGGGGGGCCTAGTGAGCAGTTCTTC CASSFAGGPSEQFF
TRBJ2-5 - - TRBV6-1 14 TGTGCCAGCAGTGAATTAGCGGAGCCCCAGACCCAGTACTTC CASSELAEPQTQYF